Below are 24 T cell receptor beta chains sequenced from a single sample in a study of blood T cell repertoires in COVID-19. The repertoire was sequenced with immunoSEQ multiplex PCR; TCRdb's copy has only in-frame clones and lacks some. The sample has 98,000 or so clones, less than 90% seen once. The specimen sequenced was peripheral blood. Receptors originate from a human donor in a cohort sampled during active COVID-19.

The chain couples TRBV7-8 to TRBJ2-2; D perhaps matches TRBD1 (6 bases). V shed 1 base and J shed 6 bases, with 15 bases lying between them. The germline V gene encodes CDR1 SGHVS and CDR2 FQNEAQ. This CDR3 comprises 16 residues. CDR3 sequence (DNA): TGTGCCAGCAGCTTAGGGGCAGGTTGGGGGCCCGGGGAGCTGTTTTTT. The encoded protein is CASSLGAGWGPGELFF.

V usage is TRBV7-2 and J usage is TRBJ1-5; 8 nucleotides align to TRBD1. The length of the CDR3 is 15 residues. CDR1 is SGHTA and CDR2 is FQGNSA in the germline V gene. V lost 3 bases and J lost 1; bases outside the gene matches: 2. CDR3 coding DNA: TGTGCCAGCAGCTTGGGACAGGCGAGCAATCAGCCCCAGCATTTT. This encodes CASSLGQASNQPQHF.

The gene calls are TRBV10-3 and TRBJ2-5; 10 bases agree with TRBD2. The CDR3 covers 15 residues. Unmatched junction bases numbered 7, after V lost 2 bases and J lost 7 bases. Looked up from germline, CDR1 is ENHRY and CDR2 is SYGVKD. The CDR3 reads CAISEPGLAVGTQYF. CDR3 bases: TGTGCCATCAGTGAGCCTGGACTAGCGGTGGGGACCCAGTACTTC.

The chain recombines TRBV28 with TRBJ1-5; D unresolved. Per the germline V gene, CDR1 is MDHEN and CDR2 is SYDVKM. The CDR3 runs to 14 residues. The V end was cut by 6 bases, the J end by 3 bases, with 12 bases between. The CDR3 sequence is CASSLGVVNQPQHF. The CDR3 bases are TGTGCCAGCAGCCTCGGGGTTGTCAATCAGCCCCAGCATTTT.

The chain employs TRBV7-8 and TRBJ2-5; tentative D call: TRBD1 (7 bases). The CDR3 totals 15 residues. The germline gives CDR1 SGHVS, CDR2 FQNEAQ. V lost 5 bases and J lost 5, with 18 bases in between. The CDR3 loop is CASSHRRGRRETQYF. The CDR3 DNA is TGTGCCAGCAGCCATAGGAGGGGGCGCAGGGAGACCCAGTACTTC.

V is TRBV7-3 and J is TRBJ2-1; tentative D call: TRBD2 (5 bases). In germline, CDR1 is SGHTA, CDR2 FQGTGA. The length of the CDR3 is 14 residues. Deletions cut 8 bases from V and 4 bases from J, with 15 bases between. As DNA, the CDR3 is TGTGCCAGCGCGAGGGATACGCCGTACAATGAGCAGTTCTTC. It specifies CASARDTPYNEQFF.

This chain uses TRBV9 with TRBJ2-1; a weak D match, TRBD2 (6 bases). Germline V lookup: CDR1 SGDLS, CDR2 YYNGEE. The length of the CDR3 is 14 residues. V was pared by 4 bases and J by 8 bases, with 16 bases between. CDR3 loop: CASSQEGLGDEQFF. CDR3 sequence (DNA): TGTGCCAGCAGCCAGGAGGGACTCGGGGATGAGCAGTTCTTC.

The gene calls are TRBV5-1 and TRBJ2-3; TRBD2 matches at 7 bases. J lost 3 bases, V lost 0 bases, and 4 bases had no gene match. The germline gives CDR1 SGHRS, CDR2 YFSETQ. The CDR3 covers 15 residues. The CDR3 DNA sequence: TGCGCCAGCAGCTTGGGACTAGCAGGTACAGATACGCAGTATTTT. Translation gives CASSLGLAGTDTQYF.

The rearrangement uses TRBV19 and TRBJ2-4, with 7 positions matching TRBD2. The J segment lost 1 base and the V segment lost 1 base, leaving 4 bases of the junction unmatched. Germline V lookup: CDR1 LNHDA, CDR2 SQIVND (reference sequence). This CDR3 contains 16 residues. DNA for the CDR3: TGTGCCAGTAGTATAGCCCCCGGGGGGGCCAAAAACATTCAGTACTTC. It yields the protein CASSIAPGGAKNIQYF.

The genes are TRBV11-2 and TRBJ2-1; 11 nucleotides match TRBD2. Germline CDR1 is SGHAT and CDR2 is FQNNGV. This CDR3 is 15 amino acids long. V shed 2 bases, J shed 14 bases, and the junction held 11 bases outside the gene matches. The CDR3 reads CASSLRGSGGATKFF. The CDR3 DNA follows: TGTGCCAGCAGCTTAAGGGGTAGCGGGGGGGCGACGAAGTTCTTC.

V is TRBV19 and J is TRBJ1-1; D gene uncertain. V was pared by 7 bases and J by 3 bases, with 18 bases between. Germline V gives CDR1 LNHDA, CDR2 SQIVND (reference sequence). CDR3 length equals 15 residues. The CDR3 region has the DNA TGTGCCAGTAAGACCCGGGCGGGTTTTGACACTGAAGCTTTCTTT. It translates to CASKTRAGFDTEAFF.

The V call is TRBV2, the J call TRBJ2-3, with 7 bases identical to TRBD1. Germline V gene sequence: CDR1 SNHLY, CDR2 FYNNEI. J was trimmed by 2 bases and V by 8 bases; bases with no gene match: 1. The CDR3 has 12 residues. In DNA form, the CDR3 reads TGTGCCAGCGACAGGGACACAGATACGCAGTATTTT. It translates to CASDRDTDTQYF.

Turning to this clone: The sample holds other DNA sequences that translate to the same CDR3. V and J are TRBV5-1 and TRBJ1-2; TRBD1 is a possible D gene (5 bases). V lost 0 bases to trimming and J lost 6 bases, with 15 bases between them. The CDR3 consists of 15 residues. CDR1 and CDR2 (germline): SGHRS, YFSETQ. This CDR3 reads CASSLDRGRGDGYTF. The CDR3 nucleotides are TGCGCCAGCAGCTTGGATAGGGGTCGGGGGGATGGCTACACCTTC.

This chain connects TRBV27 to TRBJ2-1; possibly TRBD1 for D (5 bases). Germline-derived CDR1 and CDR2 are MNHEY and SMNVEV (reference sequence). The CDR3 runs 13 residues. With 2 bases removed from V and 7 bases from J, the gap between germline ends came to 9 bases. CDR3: CASSLPSGNEQFF. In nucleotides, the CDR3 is TGTGCCAGCAGTTTACCTTCAGGGAATGAGCAGTTCTTC.

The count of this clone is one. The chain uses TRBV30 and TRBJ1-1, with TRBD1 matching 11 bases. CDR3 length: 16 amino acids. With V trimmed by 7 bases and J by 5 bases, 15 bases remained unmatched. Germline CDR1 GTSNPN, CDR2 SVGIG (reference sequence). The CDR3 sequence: CAFCSRTGGWWTEAFF. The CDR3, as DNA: TGTGCCTTTTGTTCCCGGACAGGGGGCTGGTGGACTGAAGCTTTCTTT.

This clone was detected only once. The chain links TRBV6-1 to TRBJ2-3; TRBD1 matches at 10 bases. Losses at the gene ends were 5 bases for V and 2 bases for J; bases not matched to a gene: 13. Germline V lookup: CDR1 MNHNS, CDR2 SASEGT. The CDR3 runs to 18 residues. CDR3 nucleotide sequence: TGTGCCAGCAGTAAAGGACAGGGGGTAGGAGGGCCCACAGATACGCAGTATTTT. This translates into CASSKGQGVGGPTDTQYF.

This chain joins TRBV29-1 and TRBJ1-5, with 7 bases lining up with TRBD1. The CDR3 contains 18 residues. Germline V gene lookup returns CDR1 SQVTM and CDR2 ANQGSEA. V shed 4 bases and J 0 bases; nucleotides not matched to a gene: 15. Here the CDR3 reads CSVVNQGDFRISNQPQHF. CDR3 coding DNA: TGCAGCGTTGTGAACCAGGGGGACTTTAGGATTAGCAATCAGCCCCAGCATTTT.

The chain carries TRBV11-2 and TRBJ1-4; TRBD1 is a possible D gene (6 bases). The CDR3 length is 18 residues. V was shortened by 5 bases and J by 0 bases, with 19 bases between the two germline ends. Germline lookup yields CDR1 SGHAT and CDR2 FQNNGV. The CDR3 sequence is CASSHREGRESTNEKLFF. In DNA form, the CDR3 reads TGTGCCAGCAGCCACAGGGAAGGGCGGGAGTCAACTAATGAAAAACTGTTTTTT. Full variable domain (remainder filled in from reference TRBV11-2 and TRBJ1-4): EAGVAQSPRYKIIEKRQSVAFWCNPISGHATLYWYQQILGQGPKLLIQFQNNGVVDDSQLPKDRFSAERLKGVDSTLKIQPAKLEDSAVYLCASSHREGRESTNEKLFFGSGTQLSVL.

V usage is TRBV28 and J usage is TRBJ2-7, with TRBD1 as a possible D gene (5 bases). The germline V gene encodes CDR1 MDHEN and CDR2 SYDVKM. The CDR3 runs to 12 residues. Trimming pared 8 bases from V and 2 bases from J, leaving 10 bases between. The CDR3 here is CASRDRTYEQYF. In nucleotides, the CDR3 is TGTGCCAGCCGAGACAGAACCTACGAGCAGTACTTC.

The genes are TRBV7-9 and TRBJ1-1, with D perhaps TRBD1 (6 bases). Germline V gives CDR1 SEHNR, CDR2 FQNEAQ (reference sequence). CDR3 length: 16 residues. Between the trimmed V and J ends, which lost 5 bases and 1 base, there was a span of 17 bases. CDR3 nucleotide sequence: TGTGCCAGCAGCCTCAGGCCCGGGACAAAGAACACTGAAGCTTTCTTT. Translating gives CASSLRPGTKNTEAFF. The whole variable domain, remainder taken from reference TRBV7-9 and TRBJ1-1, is DTGVSQNPRHKITKRGQNVTFRCDPISEHNRLYWYRQTLGQGPEFLTYFQNEAQLEKSRLLSDRFSAERPKGSFSTLEIQRTEQGDSAMYLCASSLRPGTKNTEAFFGQGTRLTVV.

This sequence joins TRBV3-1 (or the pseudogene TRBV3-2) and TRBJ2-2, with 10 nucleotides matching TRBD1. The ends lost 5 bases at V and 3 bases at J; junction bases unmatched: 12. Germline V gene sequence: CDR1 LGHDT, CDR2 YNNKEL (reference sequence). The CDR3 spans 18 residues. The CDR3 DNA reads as TGTGCCAGCAGCGCCCCGGCCACCGGGACAGGGGACACCGGGGAGCTGTTTTTT. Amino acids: CASSAPATGTGDTGELFF.

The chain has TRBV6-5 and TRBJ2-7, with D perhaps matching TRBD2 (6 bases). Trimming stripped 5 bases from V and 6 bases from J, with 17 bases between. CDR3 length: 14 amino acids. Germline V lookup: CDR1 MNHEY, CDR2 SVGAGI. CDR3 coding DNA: TGTGCCAGCAGTCGTTCGGGAGAGACCCTCGAGCAGTACTTC. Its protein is CASSRSGETLEQYF.

CDR3 DNA sequence: TGTGCCAGCAGCCGAACAGGGACAGATACGCAGTATTTT. Its protein product is CASSRTGTDTQYF. The rearrangement joins TRBV5-4 to TRBJ2-3, with D perhaps TRBD1 (6 bases). This CDR3 has 13 amino acids. Per germline, CDR1 SGHNT and CDR2 YYREEE (reference sequence). V was trimmed by 4 bases and J by 3 bases, leaving 9 bases between them.

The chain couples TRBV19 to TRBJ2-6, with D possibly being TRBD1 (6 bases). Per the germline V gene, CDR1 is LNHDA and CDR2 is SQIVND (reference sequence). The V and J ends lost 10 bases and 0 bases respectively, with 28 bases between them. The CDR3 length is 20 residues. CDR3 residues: CATHTGTGQITFSGANVLTF. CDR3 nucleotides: TGTGCCACTCACACAGGAACAGGGCAAATAACCTTCTCTGGGGCCAACGTCCTGACTTTC.